This TCR beta chain came from a study of OX40 agonist ivuxolimab in advanced cancers. Whole-study context: While on treatment, patients had intravenous ivuxolimab at 0.01 to 10 mg/kg every 2 weeks.

Regarding the study as a whole: Expanded clones belonging to CD8+ T cells outnumbered, on average, those of CD4+. Clonal expansion from baseline to week 6 occurred in both CD4+ and CD8+ T cells. No antigen was identified for the clonally expanded peripheral T cells.

This clone was picked up one time. Its antigen remains unidentified. The germline V gene has CDR1 SGDLS and CDR2 YYNGEE. The CDR3 contains 17 residues. V lost 3 bases to trimming and J lost 0 bases, with 17 bases between them. The method was immunoSEQ multiplex PCR; TCRdb's version includes in-frame clones alone and lacks a portion of them. The sample includes about 36,000 clones, around 77% of them seen just once. This receptor was taken from an adult with an advanced solid tumor such as melanoma, head and neck, liver or kidney cancer. Sequenced material: CD4+ or CD8+ T cells sorted from blood, taken in a trial of the OX40 agonist ivuxolimab. The rearrangement uses TRBV9 and TRBJ2-3; D gene ambiguous. The CDR3 DNA follows: TGTGCCAGCAGCGGATCCTCGGTACAGTCTAGCACAGATACGCAGTATTTT. Translated: CASSGSSVQSSTDTQYF.